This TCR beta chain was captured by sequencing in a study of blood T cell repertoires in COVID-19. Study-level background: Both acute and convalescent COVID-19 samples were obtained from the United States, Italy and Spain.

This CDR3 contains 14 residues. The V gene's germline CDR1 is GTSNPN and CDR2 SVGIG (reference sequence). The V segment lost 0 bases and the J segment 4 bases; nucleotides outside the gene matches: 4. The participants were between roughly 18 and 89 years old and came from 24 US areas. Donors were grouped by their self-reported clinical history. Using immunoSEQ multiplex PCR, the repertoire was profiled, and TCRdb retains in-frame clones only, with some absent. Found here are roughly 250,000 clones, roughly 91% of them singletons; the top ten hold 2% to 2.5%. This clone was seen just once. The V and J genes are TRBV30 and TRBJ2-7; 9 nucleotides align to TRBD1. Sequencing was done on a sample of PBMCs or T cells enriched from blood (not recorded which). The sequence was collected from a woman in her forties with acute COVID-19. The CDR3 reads CAWSVTGGVYEQYF. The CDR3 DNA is TGTGCCTGGAGTGTTACAGGGGGCGTTTACGAGCAGTACTTC.